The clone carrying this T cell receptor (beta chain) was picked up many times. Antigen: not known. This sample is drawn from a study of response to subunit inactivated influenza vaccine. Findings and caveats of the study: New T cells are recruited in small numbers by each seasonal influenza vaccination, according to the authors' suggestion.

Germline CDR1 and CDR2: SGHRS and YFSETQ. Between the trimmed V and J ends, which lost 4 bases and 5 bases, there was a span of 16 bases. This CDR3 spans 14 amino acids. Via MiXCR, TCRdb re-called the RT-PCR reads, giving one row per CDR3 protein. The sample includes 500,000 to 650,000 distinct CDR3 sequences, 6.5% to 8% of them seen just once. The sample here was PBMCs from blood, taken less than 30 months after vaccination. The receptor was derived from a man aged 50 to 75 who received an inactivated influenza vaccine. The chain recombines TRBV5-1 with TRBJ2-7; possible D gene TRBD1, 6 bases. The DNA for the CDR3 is TGCGCCAGCAGCCCCGGACAGAACAGCGACGAGCAGTACTTC. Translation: CASSPGQNSDEQYF. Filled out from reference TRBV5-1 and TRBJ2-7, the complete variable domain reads KAGVTQTPRYLIKTRGQQVTLSCSPISGHRSVSWYQQTPGQGLQFLFEYFSETQRNKGNFPGRFSGRQFSNSRSEMNVSTLELGDSALYLCASSPGQNSDEQYFGPGTRLTVT.